This T cell receptor beta chain is drawn from a study of identical twins. V was cut by 1 base and J by 7 bases, with 15 bases left in between. The CDR3 is 14 amino acids. Germline CDR1 and CDR2: SQVTM and ANQGSEA. TCRdb processed the 5' RACE reads anew with MiXCR; each CDR3 protein has one entry. The sample includes about 340,000 distinct CDR3 sequences, about 12% seen only once; the top ten take more than 6%. These data were also filed under a second study, of yellow fever vaccine responses in identical twins.

This chain uses TRBV29-1 with TRBJ2-3, with D unresolved. The receptor was derived from a woman aged 18-29 years in good health. Specimen: CD8+ T cells sorted from blood. The CDR3 DNA reads TGCAGCGTTGAAGGATGGGGTTCCTCAAATACGCAGTATTTT. The encoded protein is CSVEGWGSSNTQYF.